A single sample is the source of the 13 T cell receptor beta chains below, sequenced in a study of blood T cell repertoires in COVID-19. Assay used: immunoSEQ multiplex PCR; TCRdb lists only in-frame clones, some missing. The sample has approximately 500,000 clones, approximately 91% seen once; the top ten hold roughly 8.3%. The sample consisted of peripheral blood. The receptors derive from a woman between 45 and 60 years old with COVID-19, enrolled during active disease.

This chain connects TRBV7-6 to TRBJ1-4; 7 nucleotides line up with TRBD1. V lost 5 bases to trimming and J lost 4 bases; unmatched junction nucleotides: 10. Germline CDR1 and CDR2: SGHVS and FNYEAQ. This CDR3 region has 16 residues. The CDR3, as DNA: TGTGCCAGCAGCGCACTCCGACAGGGAGGTAATGAAAAACTGTTTTTT. It codes for CASSALRQGGNEKLFF.

The chain couples TRBV27 to TRBJ2-6; D is unresolved. From germline, CDR1 is MNHEY and CDR2 SMNVEV (reference sequence). The V end was cut by 6 bases, the J end by 0 bases, with 9 bases between. This CDR3 comprises 15 residues. The DNA of the CDR3 is TGTGCCAGCAGACAGTTAAGCTCTGGGGCCAACGTCCTGACTTTC. Translating it yields CASRQLSSGANVLTF.

The genes are TRBV5-1 and TRBJ2-2; D ambiguous. The CDR3 contains 15 residues. Trimming removed 1 base from V and 6 bases from J, with 13 bases in between. Germline V lookup: CDR1 SGHRS, CDR2 YFSETQ. CDR3 sequence: CASSLSSSVPGELFF. CDR3 bases: TGCGCCAGCAGCTTGAGTAGCTCAGTCCCCGGGGAGCTGTTTTTT.

This clone was observed once. This rearrangement joins TRBV29-1 to TRBJ2-3; TRBD2 might be the D (7 bases). CDR1 SQVTM and CDR2 ANQGSEA come from the germline V gene. CDR3 size: 14 residues. V lost 7 bases, J lost 1 base, and 15 bases lay in between. The chain's CDR3 is CSAIGGGGTDTQYF. The CDR3 nucleotides are TGCAGCGCGATAGGGGGGGGCGGCACAGATACGCAGTATTTT.

A note on this clone: One junction end does not reproduce the germline sequence, and a read error may be involved. The chain is built from TRBV4-2 and TRBJ2-1, with 9 bases lining up with TRBD2. This CDR3 comprises 12 residues. Looked up from germline, CDR1 is LGHNA and CDR2 is YNFKEQ. CDR3 loop: CASSQKAGGLVF. The CDR3 DNA reads TGTGCCAGCAGCCAGAAAGCGGGGGGCCTAGTCTTC.

V gene TRBV27 combines with J gene TRBJ2-3, with 12 bases aligning to TRBD2. This CDR3 is built from 19 residues. Germline trimming cut 8 bases from V and 1 base from J; bases unmatched to any gene: 16. CDR1 and CDR2 from the germline V gene are MNHEY and SMNVEV (reference sequence). CDR3 sequence (DNA): TGTGCCAGCCCCCAAGACCCTAGCGGGGGGGCCTACCGCACAGATACGCAGTATTTT. It yields the protein CASPQDPSGGAYRTDTQYF.

This rearrangement joins TRBV4-2 to TRBJ2-3; the match to TRBD2 covers 12 bases. V was pared by 0 bases and J by 2 bases, with 9 bases of the junction left unmatched. The CDR3 is 19 residues long. Germline V gene sequence: CDR1 LGHNA, CDR2 YNFKEQ. Here the CDR3 reads CASSQDPASGGADTDTQYF. The CDR3 region has the DNA TGTGCCAGCAGCCAAGATCCGGCTAGCGGGGGGGCCGACACAGATACGCAGTATTTT.

This chain connects TRBV6-6 to TRBJ2-5; tentative D call: TRBD2 (5 bases). The CDR3 has 15 amino acids. V was pared by 0 bases and J by 5 bases, with 13 bases between. Germline V gives CDR1 MNHNY, CDR2 SVGAGI (reference sequence). The CDR3 bases are TGTGCCAGCAGTTACTCGTATCCCGGGGTCGAGACCCAGTACTTC. Translation: CASSYSYPGVETQYF.

V and J are TRBV28 and TRBJ1-1; D is unclear. The germline V gene has CDR1 MDHEN and CDR2 SYDVKM. Trimming took off 5 bases at V and 2 bases at J, with 12 bases between the two ends. The CDR3 extends over 14 amino acids. CDR3 nucleotides: TGTGCCAGCAGTCCCCTAGGAATTAACACTGAAGCTTTCTTT. Translated, it gives CASSPLGINTEAFF.

The chain carries TRBV13 and TRBJ2-7, with 7 bases fitting TRBD1. The CDR3 consists of 17 residues. Germline CDR1 reads PRHDT; CDR2 reads FYEKMQ (reference sequence). J gave up 1 base and V 4 bases, and 13 bases lay outside the gene matches. The CDR3 loop reads CASSSRQGRGPSYEQYF. The CDR3 DNA reads TGTGCCAGCAGCTCACGACAGGGTCGCGGGCCTTCCTACGAGCAGTACTTC.

This clone was observed a handful of times. The chain carries TRBV7-9 and TRBJ1-2; TRBD1 is a possible D gene (6 bases). Deletions cut 7 bases from V and 7 bases from J, with 13 bases between. The CDR3 loop spans 12 amino acids. Germline V lookup: CDR1 SEHNR, CDR2 FQNEAQ (reference sequence). CDR3 bases: TGTGCCAGCAACCGACAGGACGGTGGCTACACCTTC. It codes for CASNRQDGGYTF.

V is TRBV5-4 and J is TRBJ2-7; a weak D match, TRBD1 (5 bases). V was pared by 0 bases and J by 6 bases, with 10 bases between. This CDR3 has 13 residues. CDR1 is SGHNT, CDR2 YYREEE, per germline (reference sequence). The CDR3 loop is CASSLDRTSEQYF. Written as DNA, the CDR3 is TGTGCCAGCAGCTTGGACAGGACGAGCGAGCAGTACTTC. The full variable domain, with the rest looked up from reference TRBV5-4 and TRBJ2-7, is ETGVTQSPTHLIKTRGQQVTLRCSSQSGHNTVSWYQQALGQGPQFIFQYYREEENGRGNFPPRFSGLQFPNYSSELNVNALELDDSALYLCASSLDRTSEQYFGPGTRLTVT.

This CDR3 is CSARQANTEAFF. CDR3 nucleotides: TGCAGCGCCAGACAGGCGAACACTGAAGCTTTCTTT. The chain uses TRBV29-1 and TRBJ1-1, with a tentative D call TRBD1 (6 bases). Trimming left V 7 bases short and J 1 base short, with 10 bases between. Germline V gene sequence: CDR1 SQVTM, CDR2 ANQGSEA. The CDR3 spans 12 residues.